The clone carrying this T cell receptor (beta chain) was seen many times. The target antigen is unknown. The TCR beta cDNA libraries contained unique molecular identifiers. TCRdb re-called the PCR reads with MiXCR, one entry per CDR3 protein. The table shows roughly 600,000 distinct CDR3 sequences, with 44% occurring only once. The source of the sample is a study of post-analysis software for immune sequencing data. Study conclusions and caveats: TRBV5-6, TRBV5-1 and TRBV20-1 belonged to a set of roughly 5 TRBV segments that were more frequent in patients than controls.

The CDR3 has 14 amino acids. In germline, CDR1 is MRHNA, CDR2 SNTAGT. V trimming: 2 bases; J trimming: 4 bases; junction bases outside the gene matches: 0. Material for sequencing was blood. The sequence came from a girl aged 10 to 17 with multiple sclerosis. The chain links TRBV6-4 to TRBJ2-3; 10 positions agree with TRBD1. This chain's CDR3 is CASSDGTGADTQYF. The DNA for the CDR3 is TGTGCCAGCAGTGACGGGACAGGGGCAGATACGCAGTATTTT.